This TCR beta chain is from a study of Tregs in tolerant kidney transplant recipients. Whole-study findings and limits: No direct test of biological reproducibility was done here.

In the case of this clone: Antigen: not known.

V lost 3 bases to trimming and J lost 1 base, with 12 bases between them. Germline CDR1 SEHNR, CDR2 FQNEAQ (reference sequence). The CDR3 spans 15 residues. Sequencing used immunoSEQ multiplex PCR; TCRdb keeps in-frame clones, though not all of them. This table holds under 95,000 clones, roughly 90% found once. Unstimulated Tregs (CD4+CD25+CD127-) and CD4+CD25- non-Tregs were sorted from PBMCs. An overnight rest at 37°C with 200 IU/ml IL-2 preceded regulatory T cell sorting from thawed PBMCs. The J gene is TRBJ1-1, the V gene TRBV7-9; possible D gene TRBD1, 5 bases. This sequence was found in a human donor who received a combined kidney and bone marrow transplant. Here the sequenced sample was Tregs from blood, taken before the transplant. The CDR3 nucleotides read TGTGCCAGCAGCTTCGGGACCATTCAGAACACTGAAGCTTTCTTT. Its protein product is CASSFGTIQNTEAFF.